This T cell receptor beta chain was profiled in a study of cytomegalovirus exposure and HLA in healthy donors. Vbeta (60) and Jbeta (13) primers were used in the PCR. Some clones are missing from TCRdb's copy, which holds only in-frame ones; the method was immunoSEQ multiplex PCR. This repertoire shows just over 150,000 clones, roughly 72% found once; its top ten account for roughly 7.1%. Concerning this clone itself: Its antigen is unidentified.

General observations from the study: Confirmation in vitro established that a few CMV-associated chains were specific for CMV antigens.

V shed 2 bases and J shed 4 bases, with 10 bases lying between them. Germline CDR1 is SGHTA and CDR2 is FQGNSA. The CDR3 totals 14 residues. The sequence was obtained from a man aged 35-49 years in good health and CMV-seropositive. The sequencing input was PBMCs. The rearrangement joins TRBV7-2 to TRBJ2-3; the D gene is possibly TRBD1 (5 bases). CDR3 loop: CASSLRGSPDTQYF. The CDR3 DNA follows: TGTGCCAGCAGCTTAAGGGGTAGTCCAGATACGCAGTATTTT.